Given below is one T cell receptor (beta chain) in context. Unique molecular identifiers were incorporated during preparation of the TCRbeta library. TCRdb reprocessed the PCR reads with MiXCR, giving one entry per CDR3 protein. Counted here are some 640,000 distinct CDR3 sequences, 16% occurring once; the ten biggest clones make up around 0.96%. Germline CDR1 and CDR2: SGHTA and FQGNSA. This CDR3 contains 14 residues. V was shortened by 0 bases and J by 8 bases, with 13 bases between the two germline ends. The entry originates in a study of T-cell reconstitution after alpha-beta-depleted transplantation in children.

The chain combines TRBV7-2 with TRBJ1-2; tentatively, D is TRBD1 (5 bases). The sequencing used PBMCs from the stem cell graft donor, collected from the stem cell graft. The clonotype was recovered from a human donor who donated a stem cell graft to a child with acute myeloid leukemia. CDR3 in amino acids: CASSLAGQGEGYTF. CDR3 DNA: TGTGCCAGCAGCTTAGCTGGGCAGGGTGAGGGCTACACCTTC.